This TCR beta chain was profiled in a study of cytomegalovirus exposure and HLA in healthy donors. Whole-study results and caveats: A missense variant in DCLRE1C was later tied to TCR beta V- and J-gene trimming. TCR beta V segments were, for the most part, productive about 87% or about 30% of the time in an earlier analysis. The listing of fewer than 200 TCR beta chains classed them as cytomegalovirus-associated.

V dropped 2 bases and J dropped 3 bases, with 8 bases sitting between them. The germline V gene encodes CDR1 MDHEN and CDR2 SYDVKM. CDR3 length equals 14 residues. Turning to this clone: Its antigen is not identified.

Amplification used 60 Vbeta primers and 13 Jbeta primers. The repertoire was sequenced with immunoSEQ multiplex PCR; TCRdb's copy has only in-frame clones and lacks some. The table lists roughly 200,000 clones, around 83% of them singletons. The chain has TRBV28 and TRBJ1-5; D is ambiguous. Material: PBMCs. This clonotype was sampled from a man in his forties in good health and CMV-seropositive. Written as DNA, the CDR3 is TGTGCCAGCAGTTTACCCAGTTACAATCAGCCCCAGCATTTT. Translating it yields CASSLPSYNQPQHF.